These 9 T cell receptor beta chains share one sample of origin, sequenced in a study of regulatory T cells in long-lasting Graves disease. Documented time point: newly diagnosed GD, antithyroid drugs for less than 3 months. Isolated PBMC RNA provided the starting material for the TCR library. Building the TCR beta libraries relied on iRepertoire HTBI primers, and CDR3 regions underwent Arm-PCR. MiXCR was run by TCRdb on the multiplex PCR reads, yielding one entry per CDR3 protein. The table shows around 250,000 distinct CDR3 sequences, with 20% to 25% occurring only once. The input for sequencing was peripheral blood mononuclear cells (PBMCs), taken at new diagnosis, from a patient treated with antithyroid drugs. The receptors derive from a female donor with Graves disease.

This clonotype was seen many times. This chain links TRBV6-1 with TRBJ2-1; TRBD2 agrees at 8 bases. Trimming at V came to 6 bases and at J to 1 base, leaving 17 bases not matched to a gene. Germline CDR1 MNHNS, CDR2 SASEGT. The CDR3 extends over 19 amino acids. CDR3 sequence reads: CASSPLAGGILGSYNEQFF. DNA for the CDR3: TGTGCCAGCAGCCCGCTAGCGGGTGGGATTCTTGGGTCCTACAATGAGCAGTTCTTC.

In its sample, this clonotype was seen many times. The DNA of the CDR3 is TGCAGTGCTAGACTGGGATGGGGGGCCGGCAACAATGAGCAGTTCTTC. The encoded protein is CSARLGWGAGNNEQFF. The chain recombines TRBV20-1 with TRBJ2-1, with D perhaps TRBD1 or TRBD2 (6 bases each). CDR3 length: 16 residues. The germline V gene encodes CDR1 DFQATT and CDR2 SNEGSKA (reference sequence). The V and J ends lost 2 bases and 5 bases respectively, with 19 bases between them.

The chain links TRBV10-3 to TRBJ1-5; 12 positions agree with TRBD1. V lost 10 bases and J lost 11; bases outside the gene matches: 12. Germline V gene sequence: CDR1 ENHRY, CDR2 SYGVKD. There are 14 residues in the CDR3. The CDR3 here is CATRGTGGEEAQHF. DNA for the CDR3: TGTGCCACGCGTGGGACAGGGGGCGAGGAGGCCCAGCATTTT.

The table lists this clonotype with many counts. This chain connects TRBV2 to TRBJ2-7; no clear D. V lost 8 bases, J lost 3 bases, and 14 bases lay in between. The length of the CDR3 is 13 residues. The germline V gene encodes CDR1 SNHLY and CDR2 FYNNEI. As DNA, the CDR3 is TGTGCCAGCGACCAGACAAAGGGCTACGAGCAGTACTTC. It yields the protein CASDQTKGYEQYF.

The chain is built from TRBV14 and TRBJ2-3, with 10 bases that match TRBD1. With 0 bases clipped from V and 1 base from J, the junction kept 4 bases outside the gene matches. This CDR3 is built from 17 residues. The germline CDR1 and CDR2 sequences are SGHDN and FVKESK. In nucleotides, the CDR3 is TGTGCCAGCAGCCAAGATTTTGGGACAGGGGGCACAGATACGCAGTATTTT. Its translation is CASSQDFGTGGTDTQYF.

This clonotype was counted many times. CDR3 residues: CATSERTGMGNQPQHF. The CDR3, as DNA: TGTGCCACCAGTGAACGGACGGGGATGGGCAATCAGCCCCAGCATTTT. The V and J genes are TRBV24-1 and TRBJ1-5; D remains ambiguous. With 4 bases removed from V and 2 bases from J, the gap between germline ends came to 14 bases. The CDR3 is 16 residues long. The V gene's germline CDR1 is KGHDR and CDR2 SFDVKD.

Details on this clonotype: It may be a read error: a sequence one base away is much more abundant. The conserved phenylalanine or tryptophan is not found at the CDR3 terminus, so this likely reflects a read error. This rearrangement joins TRBV2 to TRBJ2-3, with a possible D match to TRBD2 (6 bases). Trimming removed 4 bases from V and 2 bases from J, with 13 bases in between. Germline CDR1 reads SNHLY; CDR2 reads FYNNEI. The CDR3 is made up of 15 amino acids. As DNA, the CDR3 is TGTGCCAGCAGTGTAAACGGAGGGTTCACAGATACGCAGTATTCT. This translates into CASSVNGGFTDTQYS.

This clonotype has only a few counts. The V call is TRBV4-1, the J call TRBJ2-1; no firm D call. With 1 base removed from V and 5 bases from J, the gap between germline ends came to 12 bases. This CDR3 region has 15 residues. From germline, CDR1 is MGHRA and CDR2 YSYEKL. The CDR3 DNA follows: TGCGCCAGCAGCCAAGTCGCCGTTCAGAACAATGAGCAGTTCTTC. Translating it yields CASSQVAVQNNEQFF.

Many counts were recorded for this clonotype. The rearrangement joins TRBV28 to TRBJ1-1; D possibly corresponds to TRBD1 (5 bases). CDR1 MDHEN and CDR2 SYDVKM come from the germline V gene. The CDR3 is 14 amino acids. The V and J ends lost 4 bases and 2 bases respectively, with 11 bases between them. The CDR3 bases are TGTGCCAGCAGTTCCATTGGGGCCAACACTGAAGCTTTCTTT. Amino acid sequence: CASSSIGANTEAFF.